This T cell receptor beta chain was identified during a study of T cell repertoires in cytomegalovirus infection. With respect to this clonotype: Its antigen is still unknown.

The V and J ends lost 5 bases and 4 bases, in that order; junction bases with no gene match: 8. The CDR3 consists of 16 residues. Germline CDR1 is SGHTA and CDR2 is FQGTGA. TCRdb re-derived calls from the reads in MiXCR, one entry per CDR3 protein. The data show roughly 500,000 distinct CDR3 sequences, around 35% seen once. The sequences come from cultured PBMCs, collected from culture after CMV antigen stimulation. This TCR came from a human donor in good health (CMV status not recorded). Some clones in this sample may be carry-over from other donors' samples. The genes are TRBV7-3 and TRBJ2-5; 12 nucleotides align to TRBD2. The CDR3 bases are TGTGCCAGCAGCGCTGGACTAGCGGGAACCGGAGAGACCCAGTACTTC. Translating it yields CASSAGLAGTGETQYF.